This TCR beta chain is drawn from a study of T cells after yellow fever vaccination. In this sample, this clonotype turned up many times. Its antigen is still unknown. The V gene end was trimmed by 5 bases and the J gene end by 2 bases; junction bases not matched to a gene: 10. This CDR3 spans 16 amino acids. Germline CDR1 and CDR2: SGHNT and YENEEA. By 5'RACE template switching, TCR cDNA was produced, with a universal primer site and UMIs added in the process. TCRdb re-derived calls from the 5' RACE reads in MiXCR, one entry per CDR3 protein. In the table there are approximately 70,000 distinct CDR3 sequences, around 7.1% of which are singletons. Overall study results and limits: Reappearing after the booster were most of the clones from primary vaccination (roughly 95% CD4, around 90% CD8). Weaker overall, the secondary response nonetheless peaked faster (day 5 versus 15). From the bulk population, abundant clonotypes could contaminate and appear within FACS-sorted repertoires.

Sequences were derived from CD8+ T cells sorted from PBMCs, sampled 10 to 11 days after the first yellow fever vaccination. This TCR was sampled from a man between 18 and 29 years old who received the YFV17D yellow fever vaccine. The chain combines TRBV11-3 with TRBJ2-3; 7 nucleotides line up with TRBD2. The CDR3 DNA sequence: TGTGCCAGCAGCCAAATCCTAGCGGAGTCCACAGATACGCAGTATTTT. The encoded protein is CASSQILAESTDTQYF.